Below are 18 T cell receptor beta chains sequenced from a single sample in a study of T cell repertoires in cytomegalovirus infection. TCRdb reprocessed the reads via MiXCR and lists one record per CDR3 protein. The sample lists approximately 310,000 distinct CDR3 sequences; just under 25% were seen once. No antigen has been identified for these receptors. The sequenced sample was cultured PBMCs, obtained from culture after CMV antigen stimulation. Receptor source: a human donor in good health (CMV status not recorded). Some clones in this sample may be carry-over from other donors' samples.

In this sample, this clonotype turned up a few times. The chain is built from TRBV13 and TRBJ2-5, with D perhaps matching TRBD1 (6 bases). The ends were cut back, 6 bases at V and 10 bases at J, with 21 bases in the middle. CDR1 PRHDT and CDR2 FYEKMQ come from the germline V gene (reference sequence). This CDR3 is built from 14 residues. The DNA of the CDR3 is TGTGCCAGCAGATTCCGACAGGTTCGGAGAGGCCAGTACTTC. As protein: CASRFRQVRRGQYF.

This clonotype showed up just a few times. The chain joins TRBV6-2 or TRBV6-3 to TRBJ2-2; 11 nucleotides line up with TRBD2. The germline gives CDR1 MNHEY, CDR2 SVGEGT. V lost 5 bases and J lost 0; bases outside the gene matches: 5. This CDR3 is 17 amino acids long. The CDR3 loop reads CASSRGLAGTNTGELFF. Written as DNA, the CDR3 is TGTGCCAGCAGTCGAGGACTAGCGGGTACGAACACCGGGGAGCTGTTTTTT.

There are a few counts of this clonotype. This chain connects TRBV4-3 to TRBJ1-1; 7 bases fit TRBD1. After removal of 0 bases from V and 2 bases from J, the junction contained 6 bases not matched to a gene. The CDR3 is made up of 16 amino acids. Germline CDR1 and CDR2: LGHNA and YSLEER. The CDR3 reads CASSQDRNRGNTEAFF. The CDR3 DNA reads as TGCGCCAGCAGCCAAGATAGGAACAGGGGAAACACTGAAGCTTTCTTT.

This rearrangement joins TRBV6-2 or TRBV6-3 to TRBJ2-7; 10 nucleotides match TRBD1. Looked up from germline, CDR1 is MNHEY and CDR2 is SVGEGT. The CDR3 loop spans 16 amino acids. V was clipped by 5 bases and J by 4 bases; unmatched bases: 11. This chain's CDR3 is CASSPVPGQGQYEQYF. CDR3 DNA sequence: TGTGCCAGCAGTCCAGTACCGGGACAGGGGCAATACGAGCAGTACTTC.

This chain links TRBV12-3 or TRBV12-4 with TRBJ1-5, with D perhaps matching TRBD1 (5 bases). There are 18 residues in the CDR3. Trimming stripped 3 bases from V and 2 bases from J, with 20 bases between. CDR3: CASSFTIGGEGGNQPQHF. The CDR3 DNA sequence: TGTGCCAGCAGTTTCACCATCGGGGGAGAAGGAGGCAATCAGCCCCAGCATTTT.

The chain links TRBV20-1 to TRBJ2-5; D may be TRBD1 (6 bases). Germline V gives CDR1 DFQATT, CDR2 SNEGSKA (reference sequence). V dropped 6 bases and J dropped 4 bases, with 15 bases sitting between them. The CDR3 consists of 13 residues. In nucleotides, the CDR3 is TGCAGTGCACCTACAGGGATAGGAGAGACCCAGTACTTC. This encodes CSAPTGIGETQYF.

The table lists this clonotype with a few counts. This sequence joins TRBV4-1 and TRBJ2-3; D perhaps matches TRBD1 (6 bases). The CDR3 is made up of 15 amino acids. The germline V gene has CDR1 MGHRA and CDR2 YSYEKL. Trimming removed 1 base at V and 5 bases at J, with 13 bases between. CDR3: CASSQVGARGDTQYF. The CDR3, as DNA: TGCGCCAGCAGCCAAGTGGGGGCCCGAGGAGATACGCAGTATTTT.

CDR3 in amino acids: CASSQLVFGGYYHNEQFF. Here the CDR3 DNA reads TGCGCCAGCAGTCAGCTCGTCTTTGGCGGGTATTACCACAATGAGCAGTTCTTC. The V gene is TRBV23-1, the J gene TRBJ2-1; D perhaps matches TRBD2 (5 bases). TRBV23-1 is flagged as an ORF with uncertain function. The CDR3 runs 18 residues. V was trimmed by 3 bases and J by 5 bases, leaving 23 bases between them.

This clonotype was observed many times. The rearrangement joins TRBV28 to TRBJ1-3, with a tentative D call TRBD1 (5 bases). Per germline, CDR1 MDHEN and CDR2 SYDVKM. This CDR3 spans 17 amino acids. The germline V and J ends were trimmed by 6 bases and 3 bases, with 21 bases remaining between them. CDR3 protein: CASRPGTLNWFGNTIYF. The DNA of the CDR3 is TGTGCCAGCAGGCCTGGGACCCTAAATTGGTTTGGAAACACCATATATTTT. The complete variable domain, with remaining parts taken from reference TRBV28 and TRBJ1-3, reads DVKVTQSSRYLVKRTGEKVFLECVQDMDHENMFWYRQDPGLGLRLIYFSYDVKMKEKGDIPEGYSVSREKKERFSLILESASTNQTSMYLCASRPGTLNWFGNTIYFGEGSWLTVV.

The CDR3 bases are TGTGCCAGTAGTAGGGGACTAGCGGTCAACAATGAGCAGTTCTTC. It encodes CASSRGLAVNNEQFF. This chain connects TRBV19 to TRBJ2-1, with 11 bases fitting TRBD2. The CDR3 runs 15 residues. Germline V CDR1 and CDR2: LNHDA, SQIVND (reference sequence). V was clipped by 4 bases and J by 5 bases; unmatched bases: 4.

The chain links TRBV2 to TRBJ2-1; 14 bases match TRBD2. J lost 8 bases, V lost 6 bases, and 12 bases had no gene match. The V gene's germline CDR1 is SNHLY and CDR2 FYNNEI. The CDR3 has 17 residues. The CDR3 sequence is CASRDTGLAGGVDEQFF. CDR3 DNA sequence: TGTGCCAGCAGGGACACCGGACTAGCGGGAGGAGTAGATGAGCAGTTCTTC. The full variable domain, with the rest looked up from reference TRBV2 and TRBJ2-1, is EPEVTQTPSHQVTQMGQEVILRCVPISNHLYFYWYRQILGQKVEFLVSFYNNEISEKSEIFDDQFSVERPDGSNFTLKIRSTKLEDSAMYFCASRDTGLAGGVDEQFFGPGTRLTVL.

This clonotype was counted a few times. Given a much more abundant clone one base away, this may be a read error. The chain uses TRBV7-2 and TRBJ2-5, with D unresolved. CDR1 is SGHTA, CDR2 FQGNSA, per germline. There are 11 residues in the CDR3. The V end lost 5 bases, the J end lost 5 bases, and 6 bases lay between the germline ends. The CDR3 DNA sequence: TGTGCCAGCAGCCCTCCGGAGACCCAGTACTTC. Its protein product is CASSPPETQYF.

This clonotype was counted only a few times. The V call is TRBV6-1, the J call TRBJ2-7; 7 nucleotides line up with TRBD1. J was trimmed by 6 bases and V by 1 base; bases with no gene match: 9. CDR1 is MNHNS and CDR2 is SASEGT in the germline V gene. The CDR3 runs to 15 residues. The CDR3 here is CASSEGRRQGSEQYF. CDR3 coding DNA: TGTGCCAGCAGTGAAGGGCGGAGACAGGGATCCGAGCAGTACTTC.

A few counts support this clonotype. The chain uses TRBV7-2 and TRBJ2-7; D gene unclear. The CDR3 is made up of 13 amino acids. Trimming removed 1 base at V and 4 bases at J, with 8 bases between. CDR1 is SGHTA, CDR2 FQGNSA, per germline. Here the CDR3 reads CASSLESQYEQYV. CDR3 nucleotide sequence: TGTGCCAGCAGCTTAGAGAGCCAATACGAGCAGTACGTC.

This clonotype was picked up many times. The chain employs TRBV6-4 and TRBJ2-7; TRBD2 is a possible D gene (6 bases). The CDR3 loop spans 16 amino acids. V was clipped by 3 bases and J by 4 bases, with 19 bases between them. CDR1 and CDR2 (germline): MRHNA, SNTAGT. The CDR3 sequence is CASSEISSRAGYEQYF. The CDR3 DNA follows: TGTGCCAGCAGTGAAATCTCATCTAGGGCGGGATACGAGCAGTACTTC.

The CDR3 nucleotides are TGTGCCAGCAGCTTGGTTACAAGCAGCTCCTACAATGAGCAGTTCTTC. This encodes CASSLVTSSSYNEQFF. The chain has TRBV5-6 and TRBJ2-1, with D hard to call. Germline V lookup: CDR1 SGHDT, CDR2 YYEEEE. Deletions cut 0 bases from V and 0 bases from J, with 10 bases between. This CDR3 region has 16 residues.

The V and J genes are TRBV20-1 and TRBJ2-7, with D perhaps assigned TRBD1 or TRBD2 (7 bases each). The CDR3 runs 17 residues. In germline, CDR1 is DFQATT, CDR2 SNEGSKA (reference sequence). V was shortened by 6 bases and J by 4 bases, with 28 bases between the two germline ends. In nucleotides, the CDR3 is TGCAGTGCCAACGGGCCAGGGGGGGCGGATTCTCTTTACGAGCAGTACTTC. Translated, it gives CSANGPGGADSLYEQYF.

This clonotype was counted a few times. The chain is built from TRBV3-1 and TRBJ1-2; D uncertain. V lost 1 base and J lost 6, with 9 bases in between. CDR3 length equals 13 residues. Germline V CDR1 and CDR2: LGHDT, YNNKEL (reference sequence). The CDR3 protein is CASSQAGVDGYTF. Written as DNA, the CDR3 is TGTGCCAGCAGCCAAGCTGGAGTGGATGGCTACACCTTC. The whole variable domain, filled in from reference TRBV3-1 and TRBJ1-2, reads DTAVSQTPKYLVTQMGNDKSIKCEQNLGHDTMYWYKQDSKKFLKIMFSYNNKELIINETVPNRFSPKSPDKAHLNLHINSLELGDSAVYFCASSQAGVDGYTFGSGTRLTVV.